The rows below give T cell receptor beta chains drawn from one sample of a study of OX40 agonist ivuxolimab in advanced cancers. Using immunoSEQ multiplex PCR, the repertoire was profiled, and TCRdb retains in-frame clones only, with some absent. The table records some 81,000 clones, roughly 87% of them present only once. The specimen comprised CD4+ or CD8+ T cells sorted from blood, sampled in a trial of the OX40 agonist ivuxolimab. Source of these receptors: an adult with an advanced solid tumor such as melanoma, head and neck, liver or kidney cancer. Both conserved end residues are part of each CDR3. D genes are given only for firm matches. Size values are once, few and many counts, or a class for expanded clones, and some rows have none.

DNA: TGTGCCAGCAGTGAAGAGGGAGCAAGGTCCGGGGAGCTGTTTTTT
CDR3: CASSEEGARSGELFF
J: TRBJ2-2
D: -
V: TRBV2
size: -

DNA: TGCGCCAGCAGCTGGGGACGGGAAAACTATGGCTACACCTTC
CDR3: CASSWGRENYGYTF
J: TRBJ1-2
D: -
V: TRBV5-1
size: -

DNA: TGTGCCAGCAGTGAAGAGGACAGGGGGGGGAACACCATATATTTT
CDR3: CASSEEDRGGNTIYF
J: TRBJ1-3
D: TRBD1
V: TRBV2
size: -

DNA: TGCGCCAGCAGTGAGTCTAAACAGCATGATCAGCCCCAGCATTTT
CDR3: CASSESKQHDQPQHF
J: TRBJ1-5
D: -
V: TRBV10-1
size: -

DNA: TGTGCCAGCAGCCCCCAACAGGACAGGAAAGAGACCCAGTACTTC
CDR3: CASSPQQDRKETQYF
J: TRBJ2-5
D: TRBD1
V: TRBV5-5
size: -

DNA: TGTGCCAGCACCGGGACTAGCGGAGTCAATGAGCAGTTCTTC
CDR3: CASTGTSGVNEQFF
J: TRBJ2-1
D: TRBD2
V: TRBV5-4
size: -

DNA: TGCAGTGCCCGCCGGACAGGGGAAGCTTTCTTT
CDR3: CSARRTGEAFF
J: TRBJ1-1
D: TRBD1
V: TRBV20-1
size: -

DNA: TGTGCCAGCAACTTGCTGGGGGGGCCTGGGGCCAACGTCCTGACTTTC
CDR3: CASNLLGGPGANVLTF
J: TRBJ2-6
D: -
V: TRBV9
size: -

DNA: TGCGCCAGCAGCTTGGTTCAGGGGGCGGACTATGGCTACACCTTC
CDR3: CASSLVQGADYGYTF
J: TRBJ1-2
D: TRBD1
V: TRBV5-1
size: -

DNA: TGTGCCAGCAGTCGACCGGCGTACGAGCAGTACTTC
CDR3: CASSRPAYEQYF
J: TRBJ2-7
D: -
V: TRBV6-1
size: -

DNA: TGTGCCAGCAGCGTGAACCGGGCCCCAGATACGCAGTATTTT
CDR3: CASSVNRAPDTQYF
J: TRBJ2-3
D: -
V: TRBV9
size: -

DNA: TGTGCCAGCGGACAGTGGGAGGAAAAACTGTTTTTT
CDR3: CASGQWEEKLFF
J: TRBJ1-4
D: -
V: TRBV6-6
size: -

DNA: TGCGCCAGCAGCTTGAAGGGTGACGGATGGGGGGAGAAACTGTTTTTT
CDR3: CASSLKGDGWGEKLFF
J: TRBJ1-4
D: -
V: TRBV5-1
size: -

DNA: TGTGCCACCGAGGTGAGGACAGGGGGCCATGAGCAGTTCTTC
CDR3: CATEVRTGGHEQFF
J: TRBJ2-1
D: TRBD1
V: TRBV7-8
size: once

DNA: TGTGCCAGCAGTTCCGTCTCCTTTCCCACGCACGAGCAGTACTTC
CDR3: CASSSVSFPTHEQYF
J: TRBJ2-7
D: -
V: TRBV28
size: -